These 15 T cell receptor beta chains share one sample of origin, sequenced in a study of control samples from healthy donors and cancer patients. Some clones are missing from TCRdb's copy, which holds only in-frame ones; the method was immunoSEQ multiplex PCR. This table has tens of thousands of clones, 84% appearing once. The sample taken for sequencing was blood. The receptors derive from a man over 45 in good health.

The V call is TRBV4-3, the J call TRBJ1-2; D may be TRBD1 (5 bases). The V gene's germline CDR1 is LGHNA and CDR2 YSLEER. V lost 0 bases to trimming and J lost 2 bases, with 13 bases between them. This CDR3 has 16 residues. CDR3: CASSQERYRSNYGYTF. CDR3 coding DNA: TGCGCCAGCAGCCAAGAGCGCTACAGGAGCAACTATGGCTACACCTTC.

The chain employs TRBV10-3 and TRBJ2-7; 10 nucleotides match TRBD2. Trimming removed 7 bases from V and 0 bases from J; junction bases left unmatched: 3. Per germline, CDR1 ENHRY and CDR2 SYGVKD. The CDR3 is 14 amino acids. CDR3 coding DNA: TGTGCCATCAACCCTAGCGGGAGCTCCTACGAGCAGTACTTC. It is translated as CAINPSGSSYEQYF.

The rearrangement joins TRBV5-5 to TRBJ2-3, with 12 bases lining up with TRBD2. Per germline, CDR1 SGHKS and CDR2 YYEKEE (reference sequence). The CDR3 has 19 residues. Losses at the gene ends were 2 bases for V and 1 base for J; bases not matched to a gene: 11. CDR3: CASSLWLAGGNSGTDTQYF. CDR3 coding DNA: TGTGCCAGCAGCTTATGGCTAGCGGGAGGGAATTCGGGCACAGATACGCAGTATTTT.

This chain joins TRBV19 and TRBJ1-2; D gene ambiguous. CDR3 length equals 14 residues. Trimming removed 5 bases at V and 8 bases at J, with 18 bases between. In germline, CDR1 is LNHDA, CDR2 SQIVND (reference sequence). CDR3 in amino acids: CASSVELRSAGYTF. CDR3 in DNA: TGTGCCAGTAGTGTTGAGTTGCGGTCGGCGGGCTACACCTTC.

V usage is TRBV5-1 and J usage is TRBJ1-1; 8 bases map to TRBD1. The germline V gene has CDR1 SGHRS and CDR2 YFSETQ. The ends lost 5 bases at V and 2 bases at J; junction bases unmatched: 8. This CDR3 is built from 15 residues. The CDR3 loop reads CASRGAGGGNTEAFF. The CDR3 nucleotides read TGCGCCAGCAGAGGGGCAGGGGGCGGCAACACTGAAGCTTTCTTT.

V usage is TRBV12-3 or TRBV12-4 and J usage is TRBJ1-2; a weak D match, TRBD1 (6 bases). CDR3 length: 12 residues. V was clipped by 4 bases and J by 8 bases, with 11 bases between them. This chain's CDR3 is CASSYRARGYTF. The CDR3 DNA follows: TGTGCCAGCAGTTACAGGGCACGGGGCTACACCTTC.

The V call is TRBV27, the J call TRBJ1-5; 7 bases fit TRBD1. There are 15 residues in the CDR3. Germline V gene sequence: CDR1 MNHEY, CDR2 SMNVEV (reference sequence). V dropped 6 bases and J dropped 4; count of bases not matched to a gene: 9. CDR3 residues: CASRSGQARNQPQHF. The CDR3 region has the DNA TGTGCCAGCAGATCCGGACAGGCTAGGAATCAGCCCCAGCATTTT.

The genes are TRBV13 and TRBJ2-1, with D perhaps matching TRBD2 (6 bases). This CDR3 contains 16 residues. Germline CDR1 is PRHDT and CDR2 is FYEKMQ (reference sequence). V lost 1 base and J 4 bases, leaving 14 bases between the germline ends. The CDR3 loop is CASSLESGGDYNEQFF. Written as DNA, the CDR3 is TGTGCCAGCAGCTTAGAAAGTGGCGGGGATTACAATGAGCAGTTCTTC.

The CDR3 loop reads CASSLVALREDEKLFF. The CDR3 coding sequence is TGTGCCAGCAGCTTAGTGGCACTCAGGGAGGATGAAAAACTGTTTTTT. The chain carries TRBV7-8 and TRBJ1-4, with D maybe TRBD1 (5 bases). Germline V gives CDR1 SGHVS, CDR2 FQNEAQ. The V end lost 1 base, the J end lost 6 bases, and 15 bases lay between the germline ends. The CDR3 totals 16 residues.

The rearrangement joins TRBV11-3 to TRBJ2-7; 9 bases are a match to TRBD1. Trimming took 4 bases from V and 6 from J; bases not matched to a gene: 10. Germline values: CDR1 SGHNT, CDR2 YENEEA. This CDR3 spans 15 amino acids. CDR3 DNA: TGTGCCAGCAGCTGGGCCGGGACAGGGACTTCCGAGCAGTACTTC. It specifies CASSWAGTGTSEQYF.

The V gene is TRBV11-2, the J gene TRBJ2-1; possibly TRBD2 for D (6 bases). The germline V gene encodes CDR1 SGHAT and CDR2 FQNNGV. Between the trimmed V and J ends, which lost 10 bases and 6 bases, there was a span of 16 bases. The CDR3 spans 13 residues. In DNA form, the CDR3 reads TGTGCCACCACCCCGGGACTCCTCAATGAGCAGTTCTTC. Protein: CATTPGLLNEQFF.

The rearrangement links TRBV19 to TRBJ1-1; D uncertain. The CDR3 sequence is 15 residues long. The germline V gene has CDR1 LNHDA and CDR2 SQIVND (reference sequence). V was shortened by 5 bases and J by 0 bases, with 13 bases between the two germline ends. The CDR3 coding sequence is TGTGCCAGTAGTGATCCTCAGAGATTGAACACTGAAGCTTTCTTT. It is translated as CASSDPQRLNTEAFF.

The chain is built from TRBV14 and TRBJ2-1; D perhaps matches TRBD2 (6 bases). This CDR3 region has 15 residues. Germline V gene data show CDR1 as SGHDN and CDR2 as FVKESK. V was trimmed by 2 bases and J by 1 base, leaving 9 bases between them. The CDR3 nucleotides read TGTGCCAGCAGCCAAATGGGGAGGTCCTACAATGAGCAGTTCTTC. Residues: CASSQMGRSYNEQFF.

The chain joins TRBV7-9 to TRBJ2-3; 11 bases map to TRBD1. Per the germline V gene, CDR1 is SEHNR and CDR2 is FQNEAQ (reference sequence). Losses at the gene ends were 3 bases for V and 5 bases for J; bases not matched to a gene: 4. This CDR3 region has 15 residues. CDR3 in amino acids: CASSFWGQGVDTQYF. For the CDR3, the DNA is TGTGCCAGCAGCTTTTGGGGACAGGGGGTAGATACGCAGTATTTT.

The rearrangement joins TRBV5-1 to TRBJ2-1; the match to TRBD1 covers 8 bases. The trim removed 4 bases at V and 2 bases at J, leaving 2 bases unmatched. Per germline, CDR1 SGHRS and CDR2 YFSETQ. This CDR3 region has 14 residues. The CDR3 loop reads CASSRDRTYNEQFF. The CDR3 nucleotides are TGCGCCAGCAGCAGGGACAGGACCTACAATGAGCAGTTCTTC.